These 26 T cell receptor beta chains share one sample of origin, sequenced in a study of T cells in Graves' hyperthyroidism and ophthalmopathy. From RNA transcripts, TCR beta CDR3 regions were amplified. In the first-round RT-PCR of the TCR CDR3, the HTBI primer set was used. Each CDR3 protein gets one entry after TCRdb re-called the multiplex PCR reads with MiXCR. Counted here are some 600,000 distinct CDR3 sequences, 14% occurring once; the ten biggest clones make up 5.8%. Input material: blood. The receptor source for this set is a woman aged 25 to 39 with Graves' hyperthyroidism that later progressed to Graves' ophthalmopathy.

The genes are TRBV25-1 and TRBJ1-4; 7 positions match TRBD1. The J segment lost 4 bases and the V segment lost 5 bases, leaving 7 bases of the junction unmatched. The germline gives CDR1 MGHDK, CDR2 SYGVNS. The CDR3 extends over 15 amino acids. CDR3 residues: CASSLSGQINEKLFF. CDR3 nucleotide sequence: TGTGCCAGCAGTCTTTCGGGACAGATTAATGAAAAACTGTTTTTT.

Only a few counts were recorded for this clonotype. An end of the junction differs from the germline gene, which may be a read error. The chain carries TRBV5-1 and TRBJ2-2, with 10 bases that match TRBD2. CDR1 and CDR2 (germline): SGHRS, YFSETQ. This CDR3 is 16 amino acids long. The chain's CDR3 is CASSLLAGGVTGELLF. The CDR3 region has the DNA TGCGCCAGCAGCTTATTAGCGGGAGGCGTCACCGGGGAGCTGCTTTTT.

The sample holds many counts of this clonotype. The rearrangement uses TRBV28 and TRBJ2-6; a possible D gene is TRBD2 (5 bases). V lost 6 bases to trimming and J lost 2 bases, with 17 bases between them. The CDR3 is made up of 17 amino acids. Germline V gives CDR1 MDHEN, CDR2 SYDVKM. The DNA for the CDR3 is TGTGCCAGCAGACCCCACTCGTCGGGGACTGGGGCCAACGTCCTGACTTTC. Its translation is CASRPHSSGTGANVLTF.

The chain is built from TRBV11-2 and TRBJ2-7; 7 nucleotides line up with TRBD1. The end of the DNA fits TRBJ2-1 better, so the J call may be wrong. This CDR3 region has 13 residues. The germline gives CDR1 SGHAT, CDR2 FQNNGV. The CDR3 spells CASSWDRTYEQFF. CDR3 nucleotides: TGTGCCAGCAGCTGGGACAGAACCTACGAGCAGTTCTTC.

The chain has TRBV13 and TRBJ1-5; D not resolved. This CDR3 is 14 amino acids long. With 5 bases removed from V and 0 bases from J, the gap between germline ends came to 8 bases. Per germline, CDR1 PRHDT and CDR2 FYEKMQ (reference sequence). The chain's CDR3 is CASSPRNSNQPQHF. Written as DNA, the CDR3 is TGTGCCAGCAGCCCACGAAATAGCAATCAGCCCCAGCATTTT. Drawing the rest from reference TRBV13 and TRBJ1-5, the complete variable domain is AAGVIQSPRHLIKEKRETATLKCYPIPRHDTVYWYQQGPGQDPQFLISFYEKMQSDKGSIPDRFSAQQFSDYHSELNMSSLELGDSALYFCASSPRNSNQPQHFGDGTRLSIL.

This clonotype has ten or more counts. A junction boundary mismatches the germline segment, possibly from a read error. This chain connects TRBV6-5 to TRBJ1-4; D remains ambiguous. This CDR3 has 14 residues. Germline loops: CDR1 MNHEY, CDR2 SVGAGI. The CDR3 DNA follows: TGTGCCAGCAGTGACTCCCGGCGTGATGAAAAACTGTTTTTT. This encodes CASSDSRRDEKLFF.

In its sample, this clonotype was seen a few times. J is TRBJ1-2 and V is TRBV3-1; the D is unclear. V was clipped by 3 bases and J by 3 bases, with 8 bases between them. This CDR3 contains 13 residues. The germline V gene has CDR1 LGHDT and CDR2 YNNKEL (reference sequence). The CDR3 nucleotides are TGTGCCAGCAGCCACAGCTCCGACTATGGCTACACCTTC. This codes for CASSHSSDYGYTF.

This clonotype was picked up many times. The chain recombines TRBV20-1 with TRBJ2-5; 8 bases are shared with TRBD2. With 0 bases clipped from V and 0 bases from J, the junction kept 9 bases outside the gene matches. CDR1 and CDR2 (germline): DFQATT, SNEGSKA (reference sequence). The CDR3 spans 17 residues. For the CDR3, the DNA is TGCAGTGCTAGAGATCGGGTAGCGGGACTGTACCAAGAGACCCAGTACTTC. It translates to CSARDRVAGLYQETQYF.

The chain carries TRBV5-6 and TRBJ2-7, with 7 bases fitting TRBD2. The germline V gene encodes CDR1 SGHDT and CDR2 YYEEEE. With 4 bases clipped from V and 5 bases from J, the junction kept 9 bases outside the gene matches. The CDR3 has 14 residues. CDR3 loop: CASSPREVRHEQYF. The CDR3, as DNA: TGTGCCAGCAGCCCTCGGGAGGTGAGGCACGAGCAGTACTTC.

This clonotype was found a few times. V gene TRBV6-2 or TRBV6-3 combines with J gene TRBJ2-7, with 10 positions matching TRBD2. V lost 6 bases to trimming and J lost 6 bases; unmatched junction nucleotides: 17. The CDR3 contains 17 residues. Germline loops: CDR1 MNHEY, CDR2 SVGEGT. CDR3 protein: CASSWGLAGGRPLEQYF. The CDR3 DNA is TGTGCCAGCAGCTGGGGATTAGCGGGAGGTAGGCCTCTCGAGCAGTACTTC.

This clonotype was observed many times. This chain joins TRBV5-1 and TRBJ1-5, with D tentatively TRBD1 (5 bases). Germline V gene sequence: CDR1 SGHRS, CDR2 YFSETQ. Trimming removed 4 bases from V and 7 bases from J, with 15 bases in between. The CDR3 runs to 14 residues. CDR3 DNA sequence: TGCGCCAGCAGCCCCGGCGACAGAGGGCAGCCCCAGCATTTT. Encoded protein: CASSPGDRGQPQHF.

This clonotype was seen only a few times. The J gene is TRBJ1-3, the V gene TRBV18; D not certain. The CDR3 is 14 amino acids. Between the trimmed V and J ends, which lost 3 bases and 3 bases, there was a span of 9 bases. Germline lookup yields CDR1 KGHSH and CDR2 LQKENI. CDR3 loop: CASSPTDLGNTIYF. CDR3 DNA: TGTGCCAGCTCACCCACGGATCTTGGAAACACCATATATTTT.

This clonotype came up many times. This sequence joins TRBV5-1 and TRBJ2-1; D is unresolved. Trimming shortened V by 6 bases and J by 5 bases, and 15 bases separated the two germline ends. Germline lookup yields CDR1 SGHRS and CDR2 YFSETQ. The CDR3 consists of 14 residues. CDR3 region: CASKTQTSNNEQFF. The CDR3 DNA follows: TGCGCCAGCAAAACCCAAACAAGTAACAATGAGCAGTTCTTC.

This chain uses TRBV29-1 with TRBJ1-2, with D unresolved. The germline V and J ends were trimmed by 7 bases and 8 bases, with 14 bases remaining between them. The CDR3 is 11 residues long. From germline, CDR1 is SQVTM and CDR2 ANQGSEA. CDR3 protein: CSADGTMGYTF. The DNA for the CDR3 is TGCAGCGCTGATGGCACTATGGGCTACACCTTC.

This clonotype was seen repeatedly, ten times or more. This chain joins TRBV7-9 and TRBJ2-1, with D maybe TRBD2 (6 bases). The length of the CDR3 is 17 residues. V was cut by 1 base and J by 5 bases, with 18 bases left in between. Germline-derived CDR1 and CDR2 are SEHNR and FQNEAQ (reference sequence). This CDR3 is CASSLGQFTSYDNEQFF. Written as DNA, the CDR3 is TGTGCCAGCAGCTTAGGGCAATTTACTAGCTATGACAATGAGCAGTTCTTC.

A few counts support this clonotype. The J gene is TRBJ1-2, the V gene TRBV14; 11 nucleotides align to TRBD1. With 4 bases clipped from V and 1 base from J, the junction kept 8 bases outside the gene matches. This CDR3 spans 17 amino acids. CDR1 and CDR2 from the germline V gene are SGHDN and FVKESK. CDR3 coding DNA: TGTGCCAGCAGCCCCTTTATCGGGACAGGGGGTAACTATGGCTACACCTTC. Translating gives CASSPFIGTGGNYGYTF.

This clonotype was counted many times. The rearrangement uses TRBV30 and TRBJ1-3, with 10 nucleotides matching TRBD1. CDR3 length: 15 residues. Trimming at V came to 8 bases and at J to 0 bases, leaving 7 bases not matched to a gene. CDR1 is GTSNPN and CDR2 is SVGIG in the germline V gene (reference sequence). The CDR3 sequence: CALQGTGVSGNTIYF. CDR3 coding DNA: TGTGCCCTACAAGGGACAGGGGTCTCTGGAAACACCATATATTTT.

The V gene is TRBV24-1, the J gene TRBJ1-5, with TRBD1 matching over 9 bases. The CDR3 totals 20 residues. The germline V gene has CDR1 KGHDR and CDR2 SFDVKD. V shed 4 bases and J 3 bases; nucleotides not matched to a gene: 18. The CDR3 reads CATSDYELNPRDRVNQPQHF. CDR3 DNA sequence: TGTGCCACCAGTGACTACGAACTAAATCCGCGGGACAGGGTCAATCAGCCCCAGCATTTT.

The chain carries TRBV30 and TRBJ1-5; TRBD1 is a possible D gene (5 bases). The CDR3 extends over 15 amino acids. Germline V gene sequence: CDR1 GTSNPN, CDR2 SVGIG (reference sequence). The V and J ends lost 2 bases and 6 bases respectively, with 17 bases between them. The chain's CDR3 is CAWSSGGGFGQPQHF. The CDR3 DNA sequence: TGTGCCTGGAGTTCCGGGGGAGGTTTTGGTCAGCCCCAGCATTTT.

This clonotype has a handful of counts. CDR3 coding DNA: TGTGCCTGGCAAGGGGACTACCTACACACCGGGGAGCTGTTTTTT. Translating gives CAWQGDYLHTGELFF. This sequence joins TRBV30 and TRBJ2-2, with TRBD2 matching 7 bases. J lost 3 bases, V lost 5 bases, and 9 bases had no gene match. The CDR3 consists of 15 residues. Germline CDR1 is GTSNPN and CDR2 is SVGIG (reference sequence).

This clonotype was counted ten times or more. The chain links TRBV2 to TRBJ1-5; D ambiguous. Trimming took 5 bases from V and 7 from J, leaving 12 bases between them. Germline values: CDR1 SNHLY, CDR2 FYNNEI. The CDR3 is made up of 13 amino acids. CDR3 residues: CASSTQGNQPQHF. The CDR3 coding sequence is TGTGCCAGCAGTACCCAAGGGAACCAGCCCCAGCATTTT.

This clonotype was detected a few times. The V gene is TRBV27, the J gene TRBJ1-4; TRBD1 is a possible D gene (5 bases). The CDR3 extends over 15 amino acids. The germline V and J ends were trimmed by 3 bases and 6 bases, with 14 bases remaining between them. Looked up from germline, CDR1 is MNHEY and CDR2 is SMNVEV (reference sequence). The CDR3 here is CASSLLGTGDEKLFF. The CDR3 nucleotides read TGTGCCAGCAGTTTGCTCGGGACGGGGGATGAAAAACTGTTTTTT.

This clonotype was counted many times. This chain uses TRBV27 with TRBJ2-2, with D possibly being TRBD1 (5 bases). Germline V gene sequence: CDR1 MNHEY, CDR2 SMNVEV (reference sequence). CDR3 size: 15 residues. V shed 5 bases and J shed 1 base, with 11 bases lying between them. In DNA, the CDR3 is TGTGCCAGCAGTCCTGACAGCTTGAACACCGGGGAGCTGTTTTTT. Translation: CASSPDSLNTGELFF.

This clonotype was picked up many times. The J gene is TRBJ2-1, the V gene TRBV20-1; a weak D match, TRBD2 (5 bases). CDR1 and CDR2 from the germline V gene are DFQATT and SNEGSKA (reference sequence). This CDR3 comprises 16 residues. V was clipped by 0 bases and J by 3 bases, with 15 bases between them. The DNA for the CDR3 is TGCAGTGCTAGAGATAGTGTGGGAGCTGTCTACAATGAGCAGTTCTTC. Translated, it gives CSARDSVGAVYNEQFF.

This clonotype came up many times. V and J are TRBV2 and TRBJ2-5, with unresolved D. Trimming cost V 1 base and J 5 bases, with 5 bases left between them. CDR3 size: 12 residues. Germline V lookup: CDR1 SNHLY, CDR2 FYNNEI. Here the CDR3 reads CASSEEAETQYF. In nucleotides, the CDR3 is TGTGCCAGCAGTGAAGAGGCCGAGACCCAGTACTTC.

This clonotype has only a few counts. The chain employs TRBV3-1 and TRBJ1-1; the D gene is possibly TRBD1 (6 bases). V was clipped by 5 bases and J by 3 bases, with 13 bases between them. The CDR3 length is 14 residues. Germline lookup yields CDR1 LGHDT and CDR2 YNNKEL (reference sequence). The CDR3 reads CASSSRGGDTEAFF. CDR3 coding DNA: TGTGCCAGCAGCTCCCGAGGGGGGGACACTGAAGCTTTCTTT.